Listed here are 13 T cell receptor beta chains from one sample, sequenced in a study of T cells after yellow fever vaccination (dated by TCRdb to about 2019). The library was obtained by 5' RACE. This sample was sequenced with an Illumina NovaSeq 6000. Using fastp trimming at Q25 and MiXCR clonotype assembly, TCRdb reanalyzed the public sequencing data and kept in-frame beta chains. Each entry merges the rows of one CDR3 protein and shows their most common DNA and genes. The sample data list fewer than 400,000 distinct CDR3 sequences, and around 10% of these were observed just once. The ten largest make up 2.5% to 4% of the sample. The treatment or condition label here, explained by the study, means: live attenuated yellow fever vaccine strain. This sample comprised CD4+ T cells sorted from PBMCs, obtained 45 days after the yellow fever booster vaccination. The receptors here all came from a man younger than 30 who received the YFV17D yellow fever vaccine.

At least ten counts were recorded for this clonotype. The rearrangement links TRBV30 to TRBJ1-2; D might be TRBD1 (6 bases). The CDR3 extends over 14 amino acids. V was shortened by 4 bases and J by 6 bases, with 18 bases between the two germline ends. Looked up from germline, CDR1 is GTSNPN and CDR2 is SVGIG (reference sequence). As DNA, the CDR3 is TGTGCCTGGAATTTCCAGGGGCAGTCGGATGGCTACACCTTC. This sequence encodes CAWNFQGQSDGYTF.

This chain links TRBV10-3 with TRBJ2-4, with D tentatively TRBD2 (6 bases). The length of the CDR3 is 14 residues. Trimming removed 8 bases from V and 8 bases from J, with 19 bases in between. Looked up from germline, CDR1 is ENHRY and CDR2 is SYGVKD. CDR3 loop: CAIRGGVDDDIQYF. The CDR3, as DNA: TGTGCCATCCGTGGAGGGGTAGATGATGACATTCAGTACTTC.

In this sample, this clonotype turned up a few times. The chain uses TRBV2 and TRBJ2-1; tentatively, D is TRBD2 (6 bases). Trimming removed 8 bases from V and 8 bases from J, with 19 bases in between. The germline V gene encodes CDR1 SNHLY and CDR2 FYNNEI. There are 14 residues in the CDR3. CDR3 bases: TGTGCCAGCCAGTGGACTACCGCTACAGATGAGCAGTTCTTC. Its translation: CASQWTTATDEQFF.

This clonotype appeared a few times. The rearrangement uses TRBV20-1 and TRBJ2-3, with 7 bases that match TRBD2. J was trimmed by 0 bases and V by 6 bases; bases with no gene match: 6. Germline-derived CDR1 and CDR2 are DFQATT and SNEGSKA (reference sequence). The CDR3 is made up of 14 amino acids. The CDR3 loop is CSASAGVSTDTQYF. In nucleotides, the CDR3 is TGCAGTGCATCCGCGGGGGTTAGCACAGATACGCAGTATTTT.

This rearrangement joins TRBV5-1 to TRBJ1-1, with TRBD1 as a possible D gene (5 bases). V was shortened by 7 bases and J by 0 bases, with 10 bases between the two germline ends. CDR1 and CDR2 from the germline V gene are SGHRS and YFSETQ. The CDR3 has 13 residues. The CDR3 DNA reads TGCGCCAGCTCGACAGTTATGAACACTGAAGCTTTCTTT. Its protein is CASSTVMNTEAFF.

The table lists this clonotype with a few counts. The rearrangement links TRBV12-3 or TRBV12-4 to TRBJ1-5; 7 bases are shared with TRBD1. This CDR3 region has 14 residues. The V and J ends lost 2 bases and 7 bases, in that order; junction bases with no gene match: 5. CDR3 nucleotide sequence: TGTGCCAGCAGTTTAATAGGGGGCCAACAGCCCCAGCATTTT. Its protein product is CASSLIGGQQPQHF.

This rearrangement joins TRBV11-2 to TRBJ2-3; D is unclear. V was clipped by 6 bases and J by 0 bases, with 13 bases between them. Germline assignment: CDR1 SGHAT and CDR2 FQNNGV. This CDR3 region has 15 residues. The chain's CDR3 is CASRWIATSTDTQYF. The CDR3 region has the DNA TGTGCCAGCAGATGGATTGCTACTAGCACAGATACGCAGTATTTT.

This clonotype was detected a few times. This chain connects TRBV7-2 to TRBJ2-7; 8 bases line up with TRBD2. Germline trimming cut 6 bases from V and 2 bases from J; bases unmatched to any gene: 9. CDR1 and CDR2 (germline): SGHTA, FQGNSA. CDR3 length: 15 amino acids. The CDR3 sequence: CASRQRGWGPYEQYF. The DNA of the CDR3 is TGTGCCAGCAGGCAGCGGGGGTGGGGGCCCTACGAGCAGTACTTC.

CDR3 coding DNA: TGCAGTGCTAGGTATCTGACAGGGGTTACTGAAGCTTTCTTT. It encodes CSARYLTGVTEAFF. V is TRBV20-1 and J is TRBJ1-1, with 8 bases fitting TRBD1. The trim removed 3 bases at V and 5 bases at J, leaving 8 bases unmatched. CDR3 size: 14 residues. Looked up from germline, CDR1 is DFQATT and CDR2 is SNEGSKA (reference sequence).

The chain joins TRBV9 to TRBJ1-5, with TRBD1 matching 7 bases. This CDR3 contains 15 residues. J gave up 4 bases and V 4 bases, and 8 bases lay outside the gene matches. The V gene's germline CDR1 is SGDLS and CDR2 YYNGEE. For the CDR3, the DNA is TGTGCCAGCAGCTCTCACGGACAGGTGAATCAGCCCCAGCATTTT. It encodes CASSSHGQVNQPQHF.

This clonotype was detected a few times. This chain links TRBV7-2 with TRBJ1-2; D possibly corresponds to TRBD1 (5 bases). The V end was cut by 3 bases, the J end by 1 base, with 9 bases between. The CDR3 length is 14 residues. The germline V gene has CDR1 SGHTA and CDR2 FQGNSA. CDR3 amino acids: CASSFPTDNYGYTF. CDR3 coding DNA: TGTGCCAGCAGCTTCCCGACAGATAACTATGGCTACACCTTC. The full variable domain, rest sourced from reference TRBV7-2 and TRBJ1-2, is GAGVSQSPSNKVTEKGKDVELRCDPISGHTALYWYRQSLGQGLEFLIYFQGNSAPDKSGLPSDRFSAERTGGSVSTLTIQRTQQEDSAVYLCASSFPTDNYGYTFGSGTRLTVV.

In its sample, this clonotype was seen a few times. The genes are TRBV7-2 and TRBJ1-2; no clear D. The germline V gene encodes CDR1 SGHTA and CDR2 FQGNSA. With 1 base removed from V and 4 bases from J, the gap between germline ends came to 10 bases. The CDR3 contains 14 residues. CDR3 nucleotide sequence: TGTGCCAGCAGCTTAGGGCGGGGTGCCTATGGCTACACCTTC. Its protein product is CASSLGRGAYGYTF.

The V call is TRBV4-1, the J call TRBJ2-1, with D possibly matching TRBD2 (5 bases). The V end was cut by 0 bases, the J end by 12 bases, with 15 bases between. Per the germline V gene, CDR1 is MGHRA and CDR2 is YSYEKL. There are 14 residues in the CDR3. Here the CDR3 reads CASSQDNLGVGQFF. As DNA, the CDR3 is TGCGCCAGCAGCCAAGATAATTTGGGAGTAGGGCAGTTCTTC.